One sample yielded the 32 T cell receptor beta chains listed below, sequenced in a study of T cell repertoires in cytomegalovirus infection. In TCRdb, the reads were re-called with MiXCR into one record per CDR3 protein. The table has around 550,000 distinct CDR3 sequences, around 27% seen once. The sample was PBMCs. The receptors derive from a human donor in good health (CMV status not recorded). Some clones in this sample may be carry-over from other donors' samples.

The CDR3 here is CASTMDRAYEQYF. The CDR3 region has the DNA TGTGCCAGCACGATGGACAGGGCCTACGAGCAGTACTTC. The chain recombines TRBV2 with TRBJ2-7; 8 bases align to TRBD1. The CDR3 has 13 residues. Germline V gene sequence: CDR1 SNHLY, CDR2 FYNNEI. The J segment lost 2 bases and the V segment lost 7 bases, leaving 4 bases of the junction unmatched. Full variable domain (outside the CDR3, taken from reference TRBV2 and TRBJ2-7): EPEVTQTPSHQVTQMGQEVILRCVPISNHLYFYWYRQILGQKVEFLVSFYNNEISEKSEIFDDQFSVERPDGSNFTLKIRSTKLEDSAMYFCASTMDRAYEQYFGPGTRLTVT.

V usage is TRBV5-1 and J usage is TRBJ2-7; D gene unclear. V lost 0 bases to trimming and J lost 2 bases, with 21 bases between them. The CDR3 runs to 18 residues. CDR1 and CDR2 from the germline V gene are SGHRS and YFSETQ. The CDR3 loop is CASSLGSRTAEDPYEQYF. The CDR3 bases are TGCGCCAGCAGCTTGGGATCCCGAACAGCTGAGGATCCCTACGAGCAGTACTTC.

The chain links TRBV19 to TRBJ2-1, with D tentatively TRBD1 or TRBD2 (5 bases each). Per the germline V gene, CDR1 is LNHDA and CDR2 is SQIVND (reference sequence). V shed 3 bases and J shed 4 bases, with 13 bases lying between them. This CDR3 is built from 15 residues. The CDR3 DNA sequence: TGTGCCAGTAGTATCTGGGACGGAGGATACAATGAGCAGTTCTTC. Its translation is CASSIWDGGYNEQFF.

The rearrangement joins TRBV9 to TRBJ2-2; perhaps TRBD2 as D (5 bases). In germline, CDR1 is SGDLS, CDR2 YYNGEE. CDR3 length equals 16 residues. V gave up 0 bases and J gave up 3 bases, with 12 bases separating them. CDR3 region: CASSVGGSDYTGELFF. CDR3 in DNA: TGTGCCAGCAGCGTAGGGGGTAGCGATTACACCGGGGAGCTGTTTTTT.

The V call is TRBV7-9, the J call TRBJ1-2; D is ambiguous. There are 13 residues in the CDR3. Germline V gene lookup returns CDR1 SEHNR and CDR2 FQNEAQ (reference sequence). Trimming removed 11 bases at V and 2 bases at J, with 15 bases between. This chain's CDR3 is CAVTEIGNYGYTF. CDR3 in DNA: TGTGCCGTTACCGAAATAGGGAACTATGGCTACACCTTC.

The rearrangement joins TRBV25-1 to TRBJ2-1, with 9 bases fitting TRBD1. The V and J ends lost 4 bases and 8 bases, in that order; junction bases with no gene match: 9. Germline assignment: CDR1 MGHDK and CDR2 SYGVNS. The CDR3 is 15 residues long. The DNA of the CDR3 is TGTGCCAGCAGTGCCCGGGACAGGGTAGGCGATGAGCAGTTCTTC. Protein sequence: CASSARDRVGDEQFF.

The chain combines TRBV12-3 or TRBV12-4 with TRBJ2-5, with D unresolved. This CDR3 region has 14 residues. V lost 7 bases, J lost 4 bases, and 16 bases lay in between. CDR3 region: CASTGLTDGETQYF. CDR3 in DNA: TGTGCCAGCACCGGGTTGACGGATGGAGAGACCCAGTACTTC.

In its sample, this clonotype was seen a few times. The genes are TRBV5-1 and TRBJ2-1; TRBD2 agrees at 12 bases. The V and J ends lost 4 bases and 1 base, in that order; junction bases with no gene match: 6. The CDR3 length is 17 residues. Germline V gene lookup returns CDR1 SGHRS and CDR2 YFSETQ. In DNA form, the CDR3 reads TGCGCCAGCAGCGGGGGACTAGCGGGCATTTCCTACAATGAGCAGTTCTTC. Protein product: CASSGGLAGISYNEQFF.

In this sample, this clonotype turned up a few times. The chain has TRBV19 and TRBJ2-2; 7 nucleotides align to TRBD1. The CDR3 has 16 amino acids. Per the germline V gene, CDR1 is LNHDA and CDR2 is SQIVND (reference sequence). J lost 0 bases, V lost 0 bases, and 1 base had no gene match. CDR3 sequence (DNA): TGTGCCAGTAGTATAGATGGGACAGCGAACACCGGGGAGCTGTTTTTT. As protein: CASSIDGTANTGELFF.

Written as DNA, the CDR3 is TGCGCCAGCAGTCGGACAGGGGGAAATGAAAAACTGTTTTTT. Its protein product is CASSRTGGNEKLFF. This chain connects TRBV4-3 to TRBJ1-4, with 10 bases fitting TRBD1. J was trimmed by 5 bases and V by 6 bases; bases with no gene match: 3. The CDR3 is made up of 14 amino acids. The germline CDR1 and CDR2 sequences are LGHNA and YSLEER.

This clonotype was seen only a few times. The chain employs TRBV4-1 and TRBJ2-1; 9 nucleotides line up with TRBD1. The CDR3 is made up of 14 amino acids. The trim removed 1 base at V and 13 bases at J, leaving 8 bases unmatched. Germline V gene sequence: CDR1 MGHRA, CDR2 YSYEKL. The CDR3 nucleotides read TGCGCCAGCAGCCAAGGGACAGGGGCGGCTGTACAGTTCTTC. The encoded protein is CASSQGTGAAVQFF.

This clonotype was seen more than once but under ten times. The chain carries TRBV20-1 and TRBJ2-1; 8 nucleotides line up with TRBD2. This CDR3 has 15 residues. From germline, CDR1 is DFQATT and CDR2 SNEGSKA (reference sequence). V was pared by 0 bases and J by 8 bases, with 9 bases of the junction left unmatched. For the CDR3, the DNA is TGCAGTGCTAGAGATATTCGGGAGGGCCGGGATGAGCAGTTCTTC. Amino acid sequence: CSARDIREGRDEQFF.

This clonotype was seen more than once but under ten times. The chain is built from TRBV6-2 or TRBV6-3 and TRBJ2-1; tentative D call: TRBD2 (5 bases). The CDR3 spans 16 residues. V lost 2 bases to trimming and J lost 9 bases, with 20 bases between them. CDR1 MNHEY and CDR2 SVGEGT come from the germline V gene. The CDR3 protein is CASSYESQRLSGEQFF. In DNA, the CDR3 is TGTGCCAGCAGTTACGAATCCCAGCGGCTTAGTGGTGAGCAGTTCTTC.

This clonotype was seen once. The genes are TRBV12-3 or TRBV12-4 and TRBJ2-3, with 10 bases identical to TRBD2. V lost 5 bases and J lost 1; bases outside the gene matches: 6. The CDR3 consists of 16 residues. The DNA for the CDR3 is TGTGCCAGCAGTGAACTCGGGACTAGCGGCACAGATACGCAGTATTTT. As protein: CASSELGTSGTDTQYF.

In this sample, this clonotype turned up many times. The J gene is TRBJ1-1, the V gene TRBV7-3; D might be TRBD1 (6 bases). Trimming cost V 2 bases and J 2 bases, with 9 bases left between them. Germline-derived CDR1 and CDR2 are SGHTA and FQGTGA. CDR3 size: 14 residues. CDR3 nucleotides: TGTGCCAGCAGCTTATCAGGGGCAAACACTGAAGCTTTCTTT. Protein sequence: CASSLSGANTEAFF.

The J gene is TRBJ2-1, the V gene TRBV4-1; 7 positions agree with TRBD2. Germline CDR1 is MGHRA and CDR2 is YSYEKL. V was pared by 3 bases and J by 0 bases, with 5 bases of the junction left unmatched. The CDR3 spans 16 residues. The CDR3, as DNA: TGCGCCAGCAGCCATAAGGGCGGGAGCTCCTACAATGAGCAGTTCTTC. It encodes CASSHKGGSSYNEQFF.

A remark on this clonotype: One junction end does not reproduce the germline sequence, and a read error may be involved. This chain connects TRBV20-1 to TRBJ1-1, with D tentatively TRBD1 (5 bases). CDR1 and CDR2 (germline): DFQATT, SNEGSKA (reference sequence). The CDR3 has 14 amino acids. In DNA, the CDR3 is TGCAGTGCTAGGATCGGGGGGGTGAAAACTGAAGCTTTCTTT. Its translation: CSARIGGVKTEAFF.

This clonotype was seen a handful of times. The rearrangement links TRBV6-2 or TRBV6-3 to TRBJ2-1; D not certain. The length of the CDR3 is 13 residues. Per germline, CDR1 MNHEY and CDR2 SVGEGT. V lost 5 bases to trimming and J lost 3 bases, with 8 bases between them. This CDR3 reads CASSLINYNEQFF. CDR3 nucleotide sequence: TGTGCCAGCAGTCTCATAAACTACAATGAGCAGTTCTTC.

The rearrangement uses TRBV6-5 and TRBJ1-4; a weak D match, TRBD1 (5 bases). CDR3 size: 18 residues. V was shortened by 7 bases and J by 5 bases, with 26 bases between the two germline ends. From germline, CDR1 is MNHEY and CDR2 SVGAGI. Written as DNA, the CDR3 is TGTGCCAGCACCTCAATGCCGGGACGCCCCCATTTGAATGAAAAACTGTTTTTT. Protein product: CASTSMPGRPHLNEKLFF.

This clonotype was detected only a few times. The chain has TRBV4-3 and TRBJ2-2; D unresolved. The CDR3 runs 14 residues. V was pared by 2 bases and J by 0 bases, with 4 bases between. Germline loops: CDR1 LGHNA, CDR2 YSLEER. CDR3 bases: TGCGCCAGCAGCCAACTAGCGAACACCGGGGAGCTGTTTTTT. It is translated as CASSQLANTGELFF.

In this sample, this clonotype turned up a few times. V and J are TRBV29-1 and TRBJ1-1; D is undetermined. Per the germline V gene, CDR1 is SQVTM and CDR2 is ANQGSEA. V lost 1 base, J lost 4 bases, and 7 bases lay in between. The CDR3 runs 12 residues. CDR3 DNA: TGCAGCGTTGAAGGGGTCGGCACTGAAGCTTTCTTT. This encodes CSVEGVGTEAFF.

The CDR3: CASLSDGWREQYF. In nucleotides, the CDR3 is TGTGCCAGCCTCTCAGATGGGTGGCGCGAGCAGTACTTC. The rearrangement links TRBV28 to TRBJ2-7; D not resolved. The CDR3 covers 13 residues. The germline V gene has CDR1 MDHEN and CDR2 SYDVKM. V shed 8 bases and J shed 6 bases, with 17 bases lying between them.

This clonotype was counted a few times. This chain links TRBV7-9 with TRBJ2-5, with 8 bases fitting TRBD1. The CDR3 runs to 14 residues. CDR1 is SEHNR and CDR2 is FQNEAQ in the germline V gene (reference sequence). V lost 5 bases, J lost 4 bases, and 6 bases stayed unmatched. The CDR3 sequence is CASSHGQGGETQYF. CDR3 bases: TGTGCCAGCAGCCACGGACAGGGAGGAGAGACCCAGTACTTC.

This sequence joins TRBV30 and TRBJ2-3; tentatively, D is TRBD2 (6 bases). V lost 3 bases, J lost 3 bases, and 13 bases lay in between. Per the germline V gene, CDR1 is GTSNPN and CDR2 is SVGIG (reference sequence). The CDR3 runs 14 residues. The CDR3 bases are TGTGCCTGGAGGCCGGGGACTCTAACAGATACGCAGTATTTT. This encodes CAWRPGTLTDTQYF.

This clonotype was detected a few times. The chain has TRBV30 and TRBJ1-1, with no clear D. Trimming removed 4 bases at V and 1 base at J, with 4 bases between. This CDR3 contains 11 residues. Germline V CDR1 and CDR2: GTSNPN, SVGIG (reference sequence). CDR3 region: CAWNRNTEAFF. CDR3 bases: TGTGCCTGGAACAGGAACACTGAAGCTTTCTTT.

This chain links TRBV6-2 or TRBV6-3 with TRBJ2-7; D unresolved. CDR1 is MNHEY, CDR2 SVGEGT, per germline. V was trimmed by 0 bases and J by 2 bases, leaving 8 bases between them. The CDR3 sequence is 14 residues long. CDR3 in amino acids: CASSYSNLPYEQYF. The CDR3 DNA sequence: TGTGCCAGCAGTTACTCGAATCTTCCCTACGAGCAGTACTTC.

The rearrangement uses TRBV10-2 and TRBJ1-1; the D gene is possibly TRBD1 (6 bases). CDR1 is WSHSY, CDR2 SAAADI, per germline. The V gene lost 6 bases and the J gene lost 5 bases, with 16 bases spanning the gap. The CDR3 length is 14 residues. The CDR3 DNA follows: TGCGCCAGCAGACTGAGTCAAGGGGGTACTGAAGCTTTCTTT. Its translation: CASRLSQGGTEAFF.

This clonotype was counted at least ten times. The chain combines TRBV7-2 with TRBJ2-1, with D unresolved. There are 12 residues in the CDR3. CDR1 and CDR2 (germline): SGHTA, FQGNSA. Deletions cut 5 bases from V and 9 bases from J, with 11 bases between. The CDR3 coding sequence is TGTGCCAGCAGCCCCTGGGCCGGTGAGCAGTTCTTC. As protein: CASSPWAGEQFF.

This clonotype was recorded a few times. CDR3 loop: CASSFGDGGNTEAFF. As DNA, the CDR3 is TGTGCCAGCAGTTTCGGGGACGGTGGGAACACTGAAGCTTTCTTT. The chain links TRBV6-5 to TRBJ1-1; D perhaps matches TRBD1 (5 bases). There are 15 residues in the CDR3. Germline V CDR1 and CDR2: MNHEY, SVGAGI. Between the trimmed V and J ends, which lost 4 bases and 1 base, there was a span of 13 bases.

This clonotype was counted ten times or more. The chain combines TRBV7-2 with TRBJ1-2, with no clear D. The CDR3 loop spans 13 amino acids. V was trimmed by 4 bases and J by 1 base, leaving 7 bases between them. CDR1 and CDR2 from the germline V gene are SGHTA and FQGNSA. The CDR3 bases are TGTGCCAGCAGCTCCCCCGTTAACTATGGCTACACCTTC. Protein product: CASSSPVNYGYTF.

The CDR3 loop reads CASSLGTGEQPQHF. The CDR3 coding sequence is TGTGCCAGCAGCTTGGGTACAGGGGAACAGCCCCAGCATTTT. The rearrangement uses TRBV5-4 and TRBJ1-5, with 7 bases fitting TRBD1. Germline V gives CDR1 SGHNT, CDR2 YYREEE (reference sequence). There are 14 residues in the CDR3. The V gene end was trimmed by 0 bases and the J gene end by 7 bases; junction bases not matched to a gene: 4.

J is TRBJ2-1 and V is TRBV10-3; 9 bases are shared with TRBD2. The CDR3 extends over 15 amino acids. V gave up 4 bases and J gave up 4 bases; unmatched junction bases: 5. CDR1 and CDR2 from the germline V gene are ENHRY and SYGVKD. This chain's CDR3 is CAISATSGVYNEQFF. Written as DNA, the CDR3 is TGTGCCATCAGTGCGACTAGCGGAGTATACAATGAGCAGTTCTTC.